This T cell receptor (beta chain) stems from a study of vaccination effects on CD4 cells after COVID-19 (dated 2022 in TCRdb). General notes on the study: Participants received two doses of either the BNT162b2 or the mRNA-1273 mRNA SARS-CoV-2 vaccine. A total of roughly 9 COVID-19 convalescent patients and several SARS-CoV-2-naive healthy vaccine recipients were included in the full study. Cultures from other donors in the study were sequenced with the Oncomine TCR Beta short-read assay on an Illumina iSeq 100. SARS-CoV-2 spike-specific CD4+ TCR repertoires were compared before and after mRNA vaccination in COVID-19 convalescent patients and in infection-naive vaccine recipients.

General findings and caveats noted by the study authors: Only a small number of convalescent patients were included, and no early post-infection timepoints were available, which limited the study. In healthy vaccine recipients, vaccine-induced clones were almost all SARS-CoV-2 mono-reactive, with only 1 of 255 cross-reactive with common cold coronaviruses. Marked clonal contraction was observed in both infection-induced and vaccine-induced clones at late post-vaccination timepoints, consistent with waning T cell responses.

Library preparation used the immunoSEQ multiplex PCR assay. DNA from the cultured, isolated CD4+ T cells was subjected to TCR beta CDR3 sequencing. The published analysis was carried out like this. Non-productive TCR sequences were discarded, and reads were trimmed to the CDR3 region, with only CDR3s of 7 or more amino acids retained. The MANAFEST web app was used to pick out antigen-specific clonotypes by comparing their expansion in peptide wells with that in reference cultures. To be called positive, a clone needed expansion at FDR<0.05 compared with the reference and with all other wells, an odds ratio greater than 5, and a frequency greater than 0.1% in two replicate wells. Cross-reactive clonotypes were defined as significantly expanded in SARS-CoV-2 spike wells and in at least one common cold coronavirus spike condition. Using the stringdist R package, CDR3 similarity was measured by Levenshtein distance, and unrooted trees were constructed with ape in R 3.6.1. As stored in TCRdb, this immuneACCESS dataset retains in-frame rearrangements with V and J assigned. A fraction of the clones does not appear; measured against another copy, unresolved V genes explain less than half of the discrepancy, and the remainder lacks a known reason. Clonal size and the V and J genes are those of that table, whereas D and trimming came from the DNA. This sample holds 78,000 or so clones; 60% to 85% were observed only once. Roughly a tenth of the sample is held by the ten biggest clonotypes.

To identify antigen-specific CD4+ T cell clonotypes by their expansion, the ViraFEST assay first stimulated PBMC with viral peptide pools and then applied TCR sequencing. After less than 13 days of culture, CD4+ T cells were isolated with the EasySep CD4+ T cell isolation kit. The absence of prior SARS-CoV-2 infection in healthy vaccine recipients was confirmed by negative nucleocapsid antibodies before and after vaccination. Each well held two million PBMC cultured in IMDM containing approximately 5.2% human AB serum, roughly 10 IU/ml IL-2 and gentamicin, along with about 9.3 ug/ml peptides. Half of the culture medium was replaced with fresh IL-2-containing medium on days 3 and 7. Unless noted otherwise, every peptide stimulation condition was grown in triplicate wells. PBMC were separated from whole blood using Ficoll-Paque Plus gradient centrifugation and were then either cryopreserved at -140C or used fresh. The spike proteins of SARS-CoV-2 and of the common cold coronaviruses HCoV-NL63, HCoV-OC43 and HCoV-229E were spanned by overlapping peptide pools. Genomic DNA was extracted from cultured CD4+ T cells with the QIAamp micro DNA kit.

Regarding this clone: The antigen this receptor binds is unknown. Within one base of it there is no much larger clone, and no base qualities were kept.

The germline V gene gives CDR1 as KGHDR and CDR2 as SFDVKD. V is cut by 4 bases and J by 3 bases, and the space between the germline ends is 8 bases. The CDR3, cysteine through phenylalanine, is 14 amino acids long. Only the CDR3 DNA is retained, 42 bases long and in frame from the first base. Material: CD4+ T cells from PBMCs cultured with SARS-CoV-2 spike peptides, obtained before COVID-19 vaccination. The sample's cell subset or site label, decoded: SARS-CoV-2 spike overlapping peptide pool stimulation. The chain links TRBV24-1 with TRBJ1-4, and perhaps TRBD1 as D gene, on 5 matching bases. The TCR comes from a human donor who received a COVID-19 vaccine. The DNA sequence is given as TGTGCCACCAGTGAGGGGGTTCCTAATGAAAAACTGTTTTTT. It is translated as CATSEGVPNEKLFF.